Following are 22 T cell receptor beta chains from one sample sequenced in a study of T-cell reconstitution after alpha-beta-depleted transplantation in children. Unique molecular identifiers were incorporated into the prepared TCRbeta library. TCRdb recomputed calls from the PCR reads with MiXCR, one row per CDR3 protein. The sample consists of hundreds of thousands of distinct CDR3 sequences, approximately 15% of them appearing once. Specimen: PBMCs from the stem cell graft donor, collected from the stem cell graft. Every receptor here comes from a human donor who donated a stem cell graft to a child with acute myeloid leukemia.

This clonotype was seen only a few times. The chain carries TRBV11-2 and TRBJ1-5; possibly TRBD1 for D (5 bases). The V and J ends lost 2 bases and 0 bases respectively, with 17 bases between them. Germline CDR1 and CDR2: SGHAT and FQNNGV. CDR3 length: 18 amino acids. DNA of the CDR3: TGTGCCAGCAGCTTATGGGGCGCAGGACCTAATAGCAATCAGCCCCAGCATTTT. Translating gives CASSLWGAGPNSNQPQHF. Drawing the rest from reference TRBV11-2 and TRBJ1-5, the complete variable domain is EAGVAQSPRYKIIEKRQSVAFWCNPISGHATLYWYQQILGQGPKLLIQFQNNGVVDDSQLPKDRFSAERLKGVDSTLKIQPAKLEDSAVYLCASSLWGAGPNSNQPQHFGDGTRLSIL.

Many counts were recorded for this clonotype. The chain carries TRBV20-1 and TRBJ1-6; 7 bases line up with TRBD1. The CDR3 is 15 residues long. Unmatched junction bases numbered 14, after V lost 5 bases and J lost 10 bases. Germline values: CDR1 DFQATT, CDR2 SNEGSKA (reference sequence). The CDR3, as DNA: TGCAGTGCTCTCCCCTCTACAGGGGCTTACTCACCCCTCCACTTT. Translating gives CSALPSTGAYSPLHF.

The J gene is TRBJ1-5, the V gene TRBV7-2; D uncertain. V lost 2 bases, J lost 3 bases, and 14 bases lay in between. The CDR3 consists of 16 residues. Germline lookup yields CDR1 SGHTA and CDR2 FQGNSA. The CDR3 is CASSLFGLPNNQPQHF. CDR3 in DNA: TGTGCCAGCAGCTTATTTGGTCTGCCGAACAATCAGCCCCAGCATTTT.

This clonotype was recorded a few times. This sequence joins TRBV10-2 and TRBJ2-6, with D perhaps matching TRBD2 (6 bases). This CDR3 region has 18 residues. Germline V lookup: CDR1 WSHSY, CDR2 SAAADI. The germline V and J ends were trimmed by 0 bases and 0 bases, with 12 bases remaining between them. The CDR3 protein is CASSESFAGISGANVLTF. The CDR3 bases are TGCGCCAGCAGTGAGTCGTTCGCGGGGATCTCTGGGGCCAACGTCCTGACTTTC.

This clonotype was found a few times. V usage is TRBV9 and J usage is TRBJ2-1; D remains unclear. V was cut by 0 bases and J by 6 bases, with 10 bases left in between. The germline V gene has CDR1 SGDLS and CDR2 YYNGEE. CDR3 length equals 14 residues. The CDR3 DNA reads TGTGCCAGCAGCGTAGTCGGCGTCTCCAATGAGCAGTTCTTC. Translating it yields CASSVVGVSNEQFF.

This clonotype has at least ten counts. The rearrangement uses TRBV20-1 and TRBJ2-7, with 7 positions matching TRBD2. This CDR3 is built from 14 residues. The V gene end was trimmed by 6 bases and the J gene end by 5 bases; junction bases not matched to a gene: 13. Germline V gives CDR1 DFQATT, CDR2 SNEGSKA (reference sequence). CDR3: CSAPTAGGSHEQYF. The DNA of the CDR3 is TGCAGTGCCCCGACAGCCGGGGGGAGCCACGAGCAGTACTTC.

The chain couples TRBV20-1 to TRBJ2-5; D may be TRBD2 (5 bases). Per germline, CDR1 DFQATT and CDR2 SNEGSKA (reference sequence). V lost 5 bases to trimming and J lost 5 bases, with 21 bases between them. CDR3 length: 15 residues. In nucleotides, the CDR3 is TGCAGTGCTTTCGCGTTGGGCGGGTTAGGGGAGACCCAGTACTTC. Protein product: CSAFALGGLGETQYF.

A few counts support this clonotype. The CDR3 sequence: CASSLFKGDLQETQYF. CDR3 DNA: TGTGCCAGCAGTTTGTTTAAGGGGGACCTCCAAGAGACCCAGTACTTC. The chain links TRBV27 to TRBJ2-5; D perhaps matches TRBD1 (6 bases). There are 16 residues in the CDR3. The germline V gene has CDR1 MNHEY and CDR2 SMNVEV (reference sequence). The V and J ends lost 3 bases and 1 base respectively, with 15 bases between them.

The chain has TRBV2 and TRBJ2-7; no clear D gene. Germline V gene sequence: CDR1 SNHLY, CDR2 FYNNEI. Trimming left V 2 bases short and J 12 bases short, with 14 bases between. CDR3 size: 12 residues. In DNA form, the CDR3 reads TGTGCCAGCAGTGAAACCCTTCTCGTGATGTACGTC. This codes for CASSETLLVMYV.

This clonotype was counted at least ten times. The chain combines TRBV9 with TRBJ1-1; 8 positions agree with TRBD1. The CDR3 has 11 residues. With 7 bases clipped from V and 7 bases from J, the junction kept 3 bases outside the gene matches. The germline gives CDR1 SGDLS, CDR2 YYNGEE. The CDR3 loop is CASGTGYEAFF. The CDR3 DNA is TGTGCCAGCGGGACAGGTTATGAAGCTTTCTTT.

There are many counts of this clonotype. The chain couples TRBV20-1 to TRBJ2-7; 7 bases are shared with TRBD2. The CDR3 spans 13 residues. V shed 3 bases and J 2 bases; nucleotides not matched to a gene: 4. Germline CDR1 DFQATT, CDR2 SNEGSKA (reference sequence). The CDR3 here is CSARGGVAYEQYF. The DNA of the CDR3 is TGCAGTGCTAGGGGGGGGGTTGCCTACGAGCAGTACTTC.

This clonotype has at least ten counts. V usage is TRBV20-1 and J usage is TRBJ2-1, with D perhaps given as TRBD1 or TRBD2 (5 bases each). The CDR3 sequence is 14 residues long. Trimming took 6 bases from V and 5 from J, leaving 17 bases between them. Germline CDR1 is DFQATT and CDR2 is SNEGSKA (reference sequence). CDR3 nucleotide sequence: TGCAGTGCCTGGGGACGGATCGAAAACAATGAGCAGTTCTTC. It translates to CSAWGRIENNEQFF.

Ten or more counts support this clonotype. This chain joins TRBV20-1 and TRBJ1-1; 8 nucleotides agree with TRBD1. Germline V gene sequence: CDR1 DFQATT, CDR2 SNEGSKA (reference sequence). With 3 bases clipped from V and 6 bases from J, the junction kept 3 bases outside the gene matches. The CDR3 extends over 12 amino acids. CDR3 DNA: TGCAGTGCTAGGCGGACAGGGTCTGAAGCTTTCTTT. Residues: CSARRTGSEAFF.

This clonotype showed up just a few times. This rearrangement joins TRBV6-4 to TRBJ2-2; 12 nucleotides match TRBD2. This CDR3 has 19 amino acids. Losses at the gene ends were 5 bases for V and 0 bases for J; bases not matched to a gene: 10. Per the germline V gene, CDR1 is MRHNA and CDR2 is SNTAGT. The CDR3 sequence is CASSMGAGTSGSNTGELFF. DNA for the CDR3: TGTGCCAGCAGTATGGGCGCGGGGACTAGCGGGTCGAACACCGGGGAGCTGTTTTTT.

The chain recombines TRBV28 with TRBJ2-5; D perhaps matches TRBD1 (6 bases). The germline V gene has CDR1 MDHEN and CDR2 SYDVKM. V was trimmed by 4 bases and J by 4 bases, leaving 13 bases between them. This CDR3 has 14 amino acids. CDR3 in amino acids: CASSSVQGRETQYF. CDR3 bases: TGTGCCAGCAGTTCGGTCCAGGGGAGAGAGACCCAGTACTTC.

This clonotype occurred once. The chain employs TRBV5-5 and TRBJ2-1, with a possible D match to TRBD2 (5 bases). The germline V gene encodes CDR1 SGHKS and CDR2 YYEKEE (reference sequence). This CDR3 spans 11 amino acids. Trimming pared 5 bases from V and 13 bases from J, leaving 13 bases between. CDR3 coding DNA: TGTGCCAGCAGTACTAGTCAGGATCAGTTCTTC. Residues: CASSTSQDQFF.

CDR3 DNA: TGTGCCAGCAGCCGATCCAGTAGTACAGTGCACGAGCAGTACTTC. Encoded protein: CASSRSSSTVHEQYF. This chain joins TRBV7-3 and TRBJ2-7; D uncertain. This CDR3 is built from 15 residues. Deletions cut 5 bases from V and 5 bases from J, with 19 bases between. The germline CDR1 and CDR2 sequences are SGHTA and FQGTGA.

This clonotype showed up many times. The CDR3 nucleotides read TGTGCCAGCAGTAACCTAAGGGACACTGAAGCTTTCTTT. This encodes CASSNLRDTEAFF. The V call is TRBV12-3 or TRBV12-4, the J call TRBJ1-1; D is unresolved. Trimming left V 5 bases short and J 3 bases short, with 10 bases between. The CDR3 length is 13 residues.

Many counts were recorded for this clonotype. The rearrangement links TRBV20-1 to TRBJ2-5; D possibly matches TRBD1 or TRBD2 (5 bases each). Trimming shortened V by 6 bases and J by 0 bases, and 14 bases separated the two germline ends. The CDR3 covers 14 residues. CDR1 is DFQATT, CDR2 SNEGSKA, per germline (reference sequence). CDR3 nucleotide sequence: TGCAGTGCAAAAAGGGGACCGGACCAAGAGACCCAGTACTTC. It specifies CSAKRGPDQETQYF.

V is TRBV6-1 and J is TRBJ2-4, with D hard to call. The germline V and J ends were trimmed by 6 bases and 6 bases, with 12 bases remaining between them. This CDR3 comprises 13 residues. Germline assignment: CDR1 MNHNS and CDR2 SASEGT. DNA for the CDR3: TGTGCCAGCAGCGCCGCCCGGGCAAACATTCAGTACTTC. It yields the protein CASSAARANIQYF.

This clonotype was detected many times. This rearrangement joins TRBV29-1 to TRBJ2-6; D unresolved. CDR1 and CDR2 from the germline V gene are SQVTM and ANQGSEA. The CDR3 consists of 17 residues. The CDR3, as DNA: TGCAGAGGGATTTACGGGTTCTCTGGCGCTGGGGCCAACGTCCTGACTTTC. This sequence encodes CRGIYGFSGAGANVLTF.

Note on this clonotype: This clone may be a read error of a much larger clone one base away. This chain uses TRBV5-6 with TRBJ2-1; D gene ambiguous. This CDR3 is built from 14 residues. Germline values: CDR1 SGHDT, CDR2 YYEEEE. The CDR3 region has the DNA TGTGCCAGCAGCTTGGTCTCGGCCTACAATAAGCAGTTCTTC. Amino acid sequence: CASSLVSAYNKQFF. Full variable domain (remainder filled in from reference TRBV5-6 and TRBJ2-1): DAGVTQSPTHLIKTRGQQVTLRCSPKSGHDTVSWYQQALGQGPQFIFQYYEEEERQRGNFPDRFSGHQFPNYSSELNVNALLLGDSALYLCASSLVSAYNKQFFGPGTRLTVL.